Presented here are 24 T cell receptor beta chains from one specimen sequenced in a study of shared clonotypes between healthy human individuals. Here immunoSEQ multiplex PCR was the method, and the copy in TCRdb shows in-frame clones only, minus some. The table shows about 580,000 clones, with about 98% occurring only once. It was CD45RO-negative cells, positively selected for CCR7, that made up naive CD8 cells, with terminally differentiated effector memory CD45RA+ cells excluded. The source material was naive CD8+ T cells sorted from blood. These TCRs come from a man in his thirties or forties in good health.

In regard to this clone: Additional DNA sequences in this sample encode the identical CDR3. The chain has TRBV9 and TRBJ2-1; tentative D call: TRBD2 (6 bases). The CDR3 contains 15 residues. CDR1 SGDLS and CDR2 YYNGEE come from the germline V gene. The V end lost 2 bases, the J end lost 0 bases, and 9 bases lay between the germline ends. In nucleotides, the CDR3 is TGTGCCAGCAGCGTGGAGGGTGCCTCCTACAATGAGCAGTTCTTC. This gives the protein CASSVEGASYNEQFF.

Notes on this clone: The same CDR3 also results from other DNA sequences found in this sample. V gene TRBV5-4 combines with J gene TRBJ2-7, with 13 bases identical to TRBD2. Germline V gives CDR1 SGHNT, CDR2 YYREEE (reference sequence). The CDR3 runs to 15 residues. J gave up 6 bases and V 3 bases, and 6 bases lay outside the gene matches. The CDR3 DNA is TGTGCCAGCAGCTCCGGACTAGCGGGAGAAGGCGAGCAGTACTTC. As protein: CASSSGLAGEGEQYF.

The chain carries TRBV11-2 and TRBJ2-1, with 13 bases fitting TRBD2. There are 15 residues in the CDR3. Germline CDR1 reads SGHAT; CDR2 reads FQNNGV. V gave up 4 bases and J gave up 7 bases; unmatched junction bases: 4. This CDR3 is CASSYGTSGINEQFF. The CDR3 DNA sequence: TGTGCCAGCAGCTACGGGACTAGCGGGATAAATGAGCAGTTCTTC.

The CDR3 sequence: CAISEQTYGYTF. As DNA, the CDR3 is TGTGCCATCAGTGAGCAGACCTATGGCTACACCTTC. V gene TRBV10-3 combines with J gene TRBJ1-2; D gene ambiguous. V was shortened by 2 bases and J by 4 bases, with 5 bases between the two germline ends. The CDR3 totals 12 residues. From germline, CDR1 is ENHRY and CDR2 SYGVKD.

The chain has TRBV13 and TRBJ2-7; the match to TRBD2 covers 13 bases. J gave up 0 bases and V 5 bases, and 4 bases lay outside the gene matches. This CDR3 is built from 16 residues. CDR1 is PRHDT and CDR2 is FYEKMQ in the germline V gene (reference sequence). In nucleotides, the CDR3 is TGTGCCAGCAGCCCGGGACTAGCGGGAACCTCCTACGAGCAGTACTTC. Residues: CASSPGLAGTSYEQYF.

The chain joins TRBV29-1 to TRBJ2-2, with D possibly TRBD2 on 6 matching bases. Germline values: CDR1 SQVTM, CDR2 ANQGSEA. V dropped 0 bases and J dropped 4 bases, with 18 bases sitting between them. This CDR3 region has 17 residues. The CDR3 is CSVEDLKEGAITGELFF. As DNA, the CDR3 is TGCAGCGTTGAAGATCTTAAGGAGGGCGCGATCACCGGGGAGCTGTTTTTT.

The CDR3 DNA follows: TGTGCCAGCAGCACTTGGATCGGCAGCGAAGCTTTCTTT. It specifies CASSTWIGSEAFF. The gene calls are TRBV5-5 and TRBJ1-1; D remains ambiguous. The CDR3 contains 13 residues. The germline CDR1 and CDR2 sequences are SGHKS and YYEKEE (reference sequence). Trimming pared 4 bases from V and 8 bases from J, leaving 15 bases between.

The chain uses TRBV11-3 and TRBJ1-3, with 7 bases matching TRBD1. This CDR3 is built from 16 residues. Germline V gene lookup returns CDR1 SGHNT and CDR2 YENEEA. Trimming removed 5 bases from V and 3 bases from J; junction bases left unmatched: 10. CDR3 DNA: TGTGCCAGCAGCCTTACCGGGACAGTAGGTGGAAACACCATATATTTT. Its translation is CASSLTGTVGGNTIYF.

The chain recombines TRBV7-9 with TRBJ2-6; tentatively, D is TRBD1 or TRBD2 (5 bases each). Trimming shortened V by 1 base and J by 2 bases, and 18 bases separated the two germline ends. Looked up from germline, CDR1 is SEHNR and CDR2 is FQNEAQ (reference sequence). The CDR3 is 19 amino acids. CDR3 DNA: TGTGCCAGCAGCTTAGTAGGTAGGGGACCAACACCTGGGGCCAACGTCCTGACTTTC. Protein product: CASSLVGRGPTPGANVLTF.

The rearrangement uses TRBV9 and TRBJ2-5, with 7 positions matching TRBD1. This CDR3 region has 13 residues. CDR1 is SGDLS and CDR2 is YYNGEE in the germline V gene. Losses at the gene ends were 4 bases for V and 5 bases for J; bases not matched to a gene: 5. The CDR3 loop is CASSPGGAETQYF. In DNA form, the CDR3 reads TGTGCCAGCAGCCCAGGGGGAGCTGAGACCCAGTACTTC.

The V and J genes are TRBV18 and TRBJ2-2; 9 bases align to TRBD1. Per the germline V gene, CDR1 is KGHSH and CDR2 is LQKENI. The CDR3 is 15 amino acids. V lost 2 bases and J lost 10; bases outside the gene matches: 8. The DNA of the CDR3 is TGTGCCAGCTCACCAGGACAGGGGAGACCCAAGGAGCTGTTTTTT. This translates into CASSPGQGRPKELFF. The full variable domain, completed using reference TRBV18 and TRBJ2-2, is NAGVMQNPRHLVRRRGQEARLRCSPMKGHSHVYWYRQLPEEGLKFMVYLQKENIIDESGMPKERFSAEFPKEGPSILRIQQVVRGDSAAYFCASSPGQGRPKELFFGEGSRLTVL.

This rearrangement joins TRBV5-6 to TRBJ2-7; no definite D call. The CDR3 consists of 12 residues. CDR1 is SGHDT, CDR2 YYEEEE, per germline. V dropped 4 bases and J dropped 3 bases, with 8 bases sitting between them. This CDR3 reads CASSGLGYEQYF. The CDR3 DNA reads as TGTGCCAGCAGCGGCCTGGGCTACGAGCAGTACTTC.

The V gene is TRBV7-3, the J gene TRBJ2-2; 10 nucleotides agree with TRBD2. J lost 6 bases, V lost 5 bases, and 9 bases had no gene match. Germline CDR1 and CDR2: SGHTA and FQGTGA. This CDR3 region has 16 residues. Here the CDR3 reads CASSPGSGRAAGELFF. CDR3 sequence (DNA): TGTGCCAGCAGCCCCGGAAGCGGGAGGGCCGCCGGGGAGCTGTTTTTT.

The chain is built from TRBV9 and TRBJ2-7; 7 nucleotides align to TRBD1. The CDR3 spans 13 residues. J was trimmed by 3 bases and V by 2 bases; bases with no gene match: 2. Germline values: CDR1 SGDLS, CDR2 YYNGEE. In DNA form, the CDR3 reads TGTGCCAGCAGCGTGGGACAGTTCTACGAGCAGTACTTC. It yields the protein CASSVGQFYEQYF.

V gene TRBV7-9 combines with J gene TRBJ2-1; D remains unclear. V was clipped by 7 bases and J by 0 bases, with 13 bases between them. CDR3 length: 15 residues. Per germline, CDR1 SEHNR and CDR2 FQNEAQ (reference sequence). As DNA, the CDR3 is TGTGCCAGCACCAACAGCCGGAGCTCCTACAATGAGCAGTTCTTC. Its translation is CASTNSRSSYNEQFF.

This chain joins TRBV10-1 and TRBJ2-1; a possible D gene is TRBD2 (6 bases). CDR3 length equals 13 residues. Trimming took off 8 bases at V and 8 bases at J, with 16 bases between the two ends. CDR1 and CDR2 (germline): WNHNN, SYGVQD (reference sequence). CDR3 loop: CASAGSSWDEQFF. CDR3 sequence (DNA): TGCGCCAGCGCCGGGAGTTCCTGGGATGAGCAGTTCTTC.

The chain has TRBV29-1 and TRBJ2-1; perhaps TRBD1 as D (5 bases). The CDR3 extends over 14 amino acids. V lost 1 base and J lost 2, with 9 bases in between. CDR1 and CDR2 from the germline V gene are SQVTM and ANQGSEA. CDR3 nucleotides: TGCAGCGTTGAAGCCAGGGCCCCCTACAATGAGCAGTTCTTC. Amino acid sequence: CSVEARAPYNEQFF.

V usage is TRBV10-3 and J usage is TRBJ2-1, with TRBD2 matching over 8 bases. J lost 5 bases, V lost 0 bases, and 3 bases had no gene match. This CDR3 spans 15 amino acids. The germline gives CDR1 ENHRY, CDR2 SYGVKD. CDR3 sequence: CAISESTSGHNEQFF. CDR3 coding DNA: TGTGCCATCAGTGAGTCAACTAGCGGCCACAATGAGCAGTTCTTC.

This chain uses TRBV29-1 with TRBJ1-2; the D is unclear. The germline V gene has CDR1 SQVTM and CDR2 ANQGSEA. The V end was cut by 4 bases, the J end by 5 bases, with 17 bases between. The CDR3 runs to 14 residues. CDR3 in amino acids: CSVVPPDRKYGYTF. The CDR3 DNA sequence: TGCAGCGTTGTGCCACCCGATAGGAAATATGGCTACACCTTC.

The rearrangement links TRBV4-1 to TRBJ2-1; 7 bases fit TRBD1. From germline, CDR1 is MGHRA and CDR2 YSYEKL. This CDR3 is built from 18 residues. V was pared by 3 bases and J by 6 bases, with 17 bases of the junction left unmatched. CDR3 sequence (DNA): TGCGCCAGCAGCCAGTTCCCTACAGGGGATTATATGGGCAATGAGCAGTTCTTC. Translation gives CASSQFPTGDYMGNEQFF.

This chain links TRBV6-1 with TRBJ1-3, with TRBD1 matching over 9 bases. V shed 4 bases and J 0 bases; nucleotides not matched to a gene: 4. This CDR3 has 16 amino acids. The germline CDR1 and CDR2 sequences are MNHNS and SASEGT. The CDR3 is CASSGDRVSSGNTIYF. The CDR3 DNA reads TGTGCCAGCAGTGGGGACAGGGTGAGCTCTGGAAACACCATATATTTT.

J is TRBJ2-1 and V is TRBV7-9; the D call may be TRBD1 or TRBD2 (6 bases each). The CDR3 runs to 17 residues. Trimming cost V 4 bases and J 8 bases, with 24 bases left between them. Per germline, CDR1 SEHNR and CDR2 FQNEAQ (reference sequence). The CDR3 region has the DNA TGTGCCAGCAGCTCTACAGGGATTGGGTCGGGGGAGTATGAGCAGTTCTTC. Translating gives CASSSTGIGSGEYEQFF.

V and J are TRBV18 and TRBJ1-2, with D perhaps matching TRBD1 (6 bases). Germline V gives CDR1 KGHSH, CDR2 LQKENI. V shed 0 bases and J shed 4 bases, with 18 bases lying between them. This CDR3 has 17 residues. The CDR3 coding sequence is TGTGCCAGCTCACCACCGTCCCCGGGGGGGGCAGGCTATGGCTACACCTTC. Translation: CASSPPSPGGAGYGYTF.

CDR3 loop: CASSLQRGLRTGELFF. Written as DNA, the CDR3 is TGTGCCAGCAGCTTGCAGCGGGGCCTTCGAACCGGGGAGCTGTTTTTT. The genes are TRBV11-2 and TRBJ2-2; 7 positions match TRBD2. Germline CDR1 is SGHAT and CDR2 is FQNNGV. J gave up 5 bases and V 3 bases, and 9 bases lay outside the gene matches. The CDR3 spans 16 residues.